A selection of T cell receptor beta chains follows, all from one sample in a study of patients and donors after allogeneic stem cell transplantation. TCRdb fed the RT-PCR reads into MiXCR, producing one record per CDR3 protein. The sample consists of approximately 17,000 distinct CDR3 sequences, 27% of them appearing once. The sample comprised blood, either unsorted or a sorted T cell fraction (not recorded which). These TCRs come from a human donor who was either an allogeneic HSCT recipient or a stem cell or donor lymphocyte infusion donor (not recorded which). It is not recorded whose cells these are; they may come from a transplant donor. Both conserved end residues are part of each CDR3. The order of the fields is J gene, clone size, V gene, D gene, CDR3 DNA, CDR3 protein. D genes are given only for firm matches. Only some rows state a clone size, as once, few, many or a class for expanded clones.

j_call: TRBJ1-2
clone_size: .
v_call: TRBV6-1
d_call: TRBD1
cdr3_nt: TGTGCCAGCAGTGATGGAGGGACAGCTTATGGCTACACCTTC
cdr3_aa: CASSDGGTAYGYTF

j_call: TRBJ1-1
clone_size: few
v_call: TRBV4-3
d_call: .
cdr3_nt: TGCGCCAGCGCGGCGGGGTTGAGGACTGAAGCTTTCTTT
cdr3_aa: CASAAGLRTEAFF

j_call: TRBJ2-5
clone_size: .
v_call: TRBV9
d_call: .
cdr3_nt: TGTGCCAGCAGCGTCCACCAGGGGTCGGAAGAGACCCAGTACTTC
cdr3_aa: CASSVHQGSEETQYF

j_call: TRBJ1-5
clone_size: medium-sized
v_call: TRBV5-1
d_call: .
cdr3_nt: TGCGCCAGCAGCACCCCGACAGCAAGTAATCAGCCCCAGCATTTT
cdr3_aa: CASSTPTASNQPQHF

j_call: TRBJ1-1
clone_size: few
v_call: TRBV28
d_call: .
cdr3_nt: TGTGCCAGCAGCCGCCGTTCTTACATCAACACTGAAGCTTTCTTT
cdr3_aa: CASSRRSYINTEAFF

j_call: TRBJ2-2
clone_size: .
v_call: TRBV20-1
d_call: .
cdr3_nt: TGCAGTGCCAGTCGTACTTTCTTCGGGGAGCTGTTTTTT
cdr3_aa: CSASRTFFGELFF

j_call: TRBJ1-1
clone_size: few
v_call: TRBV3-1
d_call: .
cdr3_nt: TGTGCCAGCAGCCAAGATCCAACACGCCTAGACACTGAAGCTTTCTTT
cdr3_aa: CASSQDPTRLDTEAFF

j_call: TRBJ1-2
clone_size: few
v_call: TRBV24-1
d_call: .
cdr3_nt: TGTGCCACCAGTGTACGGTCTAACTATGGCTACACCTTC
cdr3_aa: CATSVRSNYGYTF

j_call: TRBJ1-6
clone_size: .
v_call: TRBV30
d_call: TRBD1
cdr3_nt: TGTGCCTGGGAAAGGCCGACAGGGGGCGTTCATTCACCCCTCCACTTT
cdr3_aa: CAWERPTGGVHSPLHF

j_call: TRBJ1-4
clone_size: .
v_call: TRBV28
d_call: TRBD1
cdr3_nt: TGTGCCACCAGACAGGGCACTGATGAAAAACTGTTTTTT
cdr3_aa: CATRQGTDEKLFF

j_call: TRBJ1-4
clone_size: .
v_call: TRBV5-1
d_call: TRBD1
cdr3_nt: TGCGCCAGCAGCCTCGGACAGGCCGCAACTAATGAAAAACTGTTTTTT
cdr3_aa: CASSLGQAATNEKLFF

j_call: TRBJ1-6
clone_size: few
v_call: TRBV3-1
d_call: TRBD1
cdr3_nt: TGTGCCAGCAGCGAACCGGGACAGAATTCACCCCTCCACTTT
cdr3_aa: CASSEPGQNSPLHF

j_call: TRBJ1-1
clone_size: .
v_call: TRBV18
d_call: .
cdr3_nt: TGTGCCAGCTCACCCTACAGGGCACAAATGAACACTGAAGCTTTCTTT
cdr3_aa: CASSPYRAQMNTEAFF

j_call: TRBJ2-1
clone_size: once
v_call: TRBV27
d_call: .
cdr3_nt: TGTGCCAGCAACCCAACGGTTGTGAGGGACAATGAGCAGTTCTTC
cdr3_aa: CASNPTVVRDNEQFF

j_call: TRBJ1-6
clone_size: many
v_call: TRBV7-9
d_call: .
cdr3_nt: TGTGCCAGCAGCCCACTGACAATTCCCCGGGGTAATTCACCCCTCCACTTT
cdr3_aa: CASSPLTIPRGNSPLHF

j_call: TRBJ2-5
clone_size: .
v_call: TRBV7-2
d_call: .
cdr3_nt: TGTGCCAGCAGCGCCTACAGGGAACAAGAGACCCAGTACTTC
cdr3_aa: CASSAYREQETQYF

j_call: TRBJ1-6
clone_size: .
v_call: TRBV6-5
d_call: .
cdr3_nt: TGTGCCAGCAATTTGGGGGGACCGAGTAATTCACCCCTCCACTTT
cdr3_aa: CASNLGGPSNSPLHF

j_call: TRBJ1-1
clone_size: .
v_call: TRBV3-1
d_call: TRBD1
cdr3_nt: TGTGCCAGCAGCCAACTTACCGGGACAGTGAACACTGAAGCTTTCTTT
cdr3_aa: CASSQLTGTVNTEAFF

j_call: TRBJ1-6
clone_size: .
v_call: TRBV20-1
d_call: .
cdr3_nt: TGCAGTGCCCCCCCCCGAGGTTCCTATAATTCACCCCTCCACTTT
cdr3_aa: CSAPPRGSYNSPLHF

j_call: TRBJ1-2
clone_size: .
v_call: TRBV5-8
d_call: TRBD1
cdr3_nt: TGTGCCAGCAGCTTGCGGACAGGGTCGGACTATGGCTACACCTTC
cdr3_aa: CASSLRTGSDYGYTF

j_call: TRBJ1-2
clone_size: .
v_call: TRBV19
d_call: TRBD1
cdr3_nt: TGTGCCAGTAGTATCGGACAGGGAAGGGGGTATGGCTACACCTTC
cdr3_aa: CASSIGQGRGYGYTF

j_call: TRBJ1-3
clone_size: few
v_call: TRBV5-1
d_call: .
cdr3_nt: TGCGCCAGCAGCGTACGACCTTGGGGGGCTGGAAACACCATATATTTT
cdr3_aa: CASSVRPWGAGNTIYF

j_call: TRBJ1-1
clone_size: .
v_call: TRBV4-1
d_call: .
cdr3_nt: TGCGCCAGCAGCCAGGAAAGACACAGGGTAGTGAGGAACACTGAAGCTTTCTTT
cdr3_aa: CASSQERHRVVRNTEAFF

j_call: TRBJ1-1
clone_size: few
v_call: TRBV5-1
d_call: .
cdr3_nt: TGCGCCAGCAGCCCTTGGACAGAGAACACTGAAGCTTTCTTT
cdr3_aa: CASSPWTENTEAFF

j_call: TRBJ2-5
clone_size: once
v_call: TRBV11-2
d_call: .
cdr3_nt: TGTGCCAGCAGCTTAGACATTTTTCTCCACCTAGAGACCCAGTACTTC
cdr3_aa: CASSLDIFLHLETQYF

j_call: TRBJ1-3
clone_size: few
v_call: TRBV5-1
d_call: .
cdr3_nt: TGCGCCAGCAGCTTGGAGGGGACCGCCACCCGGCCTGGAAACACCATATATTTT
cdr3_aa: CASSLEGTATRPGNTIYF

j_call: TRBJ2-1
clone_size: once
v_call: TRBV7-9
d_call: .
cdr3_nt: TGTGCCAGCAGCTTAGACTACGGGATGACTTACAATGAGCAGTTCTTC
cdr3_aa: CASSLDYGMTYNEQFF

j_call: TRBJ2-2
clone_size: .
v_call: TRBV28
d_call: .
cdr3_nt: TGTGCCAGCAGTTTTCGGAACACCGGGGAGCTGTTTTTT
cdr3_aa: CASSFRNTGELFF

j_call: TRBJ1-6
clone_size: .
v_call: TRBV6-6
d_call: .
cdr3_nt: TGTGCCAGCAGTGACTTGGGGTGGTCACCCCTCCACTTT
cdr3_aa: CASSDLGWSPLHF

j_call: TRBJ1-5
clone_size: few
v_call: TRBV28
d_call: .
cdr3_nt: TGTGCCAGCAGTCCCCGGGGGGAGGGTGGCAATCAGCCCCAGCATTTT
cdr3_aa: CASSPRGEGGNQPQHF

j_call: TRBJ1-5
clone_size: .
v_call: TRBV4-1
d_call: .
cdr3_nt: TGCGCCAGCAGACCGGGGGCTGGCAATCAGCCCCAGCATTTT
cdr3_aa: CASRPGAGNQPQHF

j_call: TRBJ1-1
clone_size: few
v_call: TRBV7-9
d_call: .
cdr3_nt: TGTGCCAGCAGCTTAGGTGGATTGGGGAAAGCTTTCTTT
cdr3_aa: CASSLGGLGKAFF

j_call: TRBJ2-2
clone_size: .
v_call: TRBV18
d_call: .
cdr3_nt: TGTGCCAGCTCACCACAGGCAGGGGCGAACACCGGGGAGCTGTTTTTT
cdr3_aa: CASSPQAGANTGELFF

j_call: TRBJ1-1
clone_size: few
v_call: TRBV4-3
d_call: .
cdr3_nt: TGCGCCAGCAGCCAAGGTAGGCGGACTGAAGCTTTCTTT
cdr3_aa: CASSQGRRTEAFF

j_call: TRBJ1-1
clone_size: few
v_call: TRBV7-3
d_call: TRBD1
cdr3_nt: TGTGCCAGCAGCAGAGACAGGGACACTGAAGCTTTCTTT
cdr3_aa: CASSRDRDTEAFF

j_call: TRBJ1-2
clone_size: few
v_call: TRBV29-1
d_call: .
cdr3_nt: TGCAGCGTTGTAAGAGGGACGTATGGCTACACCTTC
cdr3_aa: CSVVRGTYGYTF

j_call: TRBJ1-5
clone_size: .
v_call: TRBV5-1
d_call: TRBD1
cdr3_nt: TGCGCCAGCAGCTTGGCAGGGGGACAGCCCCAGCATTTT
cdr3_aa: CASSLAGGQPQHF

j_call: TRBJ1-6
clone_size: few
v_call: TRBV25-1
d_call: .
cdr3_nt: TGTGCCAGCAGCAGGGTGGATAATTCACCCCTCCACTTT
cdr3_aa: CASSRVDNSPLHF

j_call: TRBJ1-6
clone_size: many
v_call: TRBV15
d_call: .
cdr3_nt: TGTGCCACCAGCACCCGAGGGGGTAATTCACCCCTCCACTTT
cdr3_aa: CATSTRGGNSPLHF

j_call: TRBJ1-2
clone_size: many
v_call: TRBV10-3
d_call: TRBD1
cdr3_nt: TGTGCCATCAGTAAGGACAGGAACTATGGCTACACCTTC
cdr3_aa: CAISKDRNYGYTF

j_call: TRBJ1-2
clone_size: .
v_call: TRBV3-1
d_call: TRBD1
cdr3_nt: TGTGCCAGCAGCTCAGCAGGGACAGGGTTAGGTGGCTACACCTTC
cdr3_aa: CASSSAGTGLGGYTF

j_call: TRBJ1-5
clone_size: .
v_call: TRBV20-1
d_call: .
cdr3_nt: TGCAGTGCTAGAAGGTGGAAGGGGGTTGATCAGCCCCAGCATTTT
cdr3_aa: CSARRWKGVDQPQHF

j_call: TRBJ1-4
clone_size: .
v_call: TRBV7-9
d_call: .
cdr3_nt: TGTGCCAGCAGCCCCAACCGCGGGACACCCGAAAAACTGTTTTTT
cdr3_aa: CASSPNRGTPEKLFF

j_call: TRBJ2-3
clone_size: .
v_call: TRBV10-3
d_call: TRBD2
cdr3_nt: TGTGCCATCAGTGACGGTAATAGCGGGGGAAGGGATACGCAGTATTTT
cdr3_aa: CAISDGNSGGRDTQYF

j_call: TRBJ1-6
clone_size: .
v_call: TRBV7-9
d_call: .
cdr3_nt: TGTGCCAGCAGTTCCGGACAGAATAATTCACCCCTCCACTTT
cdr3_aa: CASSSGQNNSPLHF

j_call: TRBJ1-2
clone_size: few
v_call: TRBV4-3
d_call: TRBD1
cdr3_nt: TGCGCCAGCAGCCCCCGGGACAGGGGATGGTATGGCTACACCTTC
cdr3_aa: CASSPRDRGWYGYTF

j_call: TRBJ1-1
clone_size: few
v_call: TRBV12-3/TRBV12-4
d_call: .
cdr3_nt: TGTGCCAGCAGCCTTAGTATGAACACTGAAGCTTTCTTT
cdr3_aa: CASSLSMNTEAFF

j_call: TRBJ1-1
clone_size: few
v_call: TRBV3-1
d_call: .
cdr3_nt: TGTGCCAGCAGCCACCAGGGGTCCACTGAAGCTTTCTTT
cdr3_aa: CASSHQGSTEAFF

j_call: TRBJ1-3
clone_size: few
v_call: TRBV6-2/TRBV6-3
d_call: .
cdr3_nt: TGTGCCAGCAGTTACGTCACGGCTGGATTCTCTGGAAACACCATATATTTT
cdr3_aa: CASSYVTAGFSGNTIYF

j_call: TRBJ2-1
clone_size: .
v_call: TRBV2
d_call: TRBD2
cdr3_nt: TGTGCCAGCAGTCGACTAGCGATTGAGCAGTTCTTC
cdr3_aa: CASSRLAIEQFF

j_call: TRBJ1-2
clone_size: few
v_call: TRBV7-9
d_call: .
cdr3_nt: TGTGCCAGCAGCTCCGGGACATCAGAGGACTATGGCTACACCTTC
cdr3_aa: CASSSGTSEDYGYTF

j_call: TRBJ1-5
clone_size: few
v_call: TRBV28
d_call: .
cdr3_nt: TGTGCCAGCAGTTTTGGAGGCCAGGTGGAGCCCCAGCATTTT
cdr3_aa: CASSFGGQVEPQHF

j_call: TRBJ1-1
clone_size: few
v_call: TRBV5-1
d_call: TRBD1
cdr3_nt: TGCGCCAGCAGCTTAACCGGGCCAGGGGGCACTGAAGCTTTCTTT
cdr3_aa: CASSLTGPGGTEAFF

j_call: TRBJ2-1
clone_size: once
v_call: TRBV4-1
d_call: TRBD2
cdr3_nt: TGCGCCAGCAGCCACGAAATCCAGCGGGGGGGTAGCAATGAGCAGTTCTTC
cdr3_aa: CASSHEIQRGGSNEQFF